These T cell receptor beta chains were read from a single sample in a study of blood T cells in healthy people across ages. TCRdb re-called the 5' RACE reads through MiXCR, storing one row per CDR3 protein. The table shows 890,000 or so distinct CDR3 sequences, with about 59% occurring only once. The sequenced sample was blood. Source of these receptors: a young man in good health. The CDR3 runs from the conserved cysteine through the conserved F or W. The order of the fields is J gene, V gene, D gene, clone size, CDR3 protein, CDR3 DNA. The D gene is left open where the match is weak. Size tells how often a clone was seen (once, few, many) or the class of an expanded clone, and some rows leave it out.

j_gene: TRBJ1-2; v_gene: TRBV29-1; d_gene: .; abundance: .; CDR3aa: CSVEGTIYGYTF; CDR3nt: TGCAGCGTGGAGGGGACGATCTATGGCTACACCTTC
j_gene: TRBJ2-7; v_gene: TRBV29-1; d_gene: TRBD1; abundance: few; CDR3aa: CSVEEGQGIYEQYF; CDR3nt: TGCAGCGTTGAGGAAGGACAGGGGATCTACGAGCAGTACTTC
j_gene: TRBJ2-7; v_gene: TRBV12-3/TRBV12-4; d_gene: .; abundance: .; CDR3aa: CASSEGHLPYEQYF; CDR3nt: TGTGCCAGCAGTGAGGGACACCTCCCCTACGAGCAGTACTTC
j_gene: TRBJ2-2; v_gene: TRBV11-2; d_gene: TRBD2; abundance: .; CDR3aa: CASSSPPSGGTGELFF; CDR3nt: TGTGCCAGCAGCTCGCCTCCTAGCGGGGGGACCGGGGAGCTGTTTTTT
j_gene: TRBJ2-7; v_gene: TRBV6-5; d_gene: TRBD1; abundance: .; CDR3aa: CASSYSGRQGTYEQYF; CDR3nt: TGTGCCAGCAGTTACTCGGGTCGACAGGGAACCTACGAGCAGTACTTC
j_gene: TRBJ2-2; v_gene: TRBV20-1; d_gene: TRBD2; abundance: .; CDR3aa: CSARDILRGLAGTGELFF; CDR3nt: TGCAGTGCTAGAGATATCCTAAGAGGGCTAGCGGGAACCGGGGAGCTGTTTTTT
j_gene: TRBJ2-5; v_gene: TRBV3-1; d_gene: TRBD2; abundance: many; CDR3aa: CASSQEFGLEEETQYF; CDR3nt: TGTGCCAGCAGCCAAGAATTCGGACTAGAAGAAGAGACCCAGTACTTC
j_gene: TRBJ2-1; v_gene: TRBV6-5; d_gene: TRBD2; abundance: .; CDR3aa: CASSRGGDNEQFF; CDR3nt: TGTGCCAGCAGCCGGGGGGGAGACAATGAGCAGTTCTTC
j_gene: TRBJ1-4; v_gene: TRBV7-9; d_gene: .; abundance: .; CDR3aa: CASSSDTRREKLFF; CDR3nt: TGTGCCAGCAGCTCAGACACGAGAAGGGAAAAACTGTTTTTT
j_gene: TRBJ2-6; v_gene: TRBV4-3; d_gene: .; abundance: .; CDR3aa: CASSQEQGDGANVLTF; CDR3nt: TGCGCCAGCAGCCAAGAACAGGGTGATGGGGCCAACGTCCTGACTTTC
j_gene: TRBJ2-3; v_gene: TRBV4-2; d_gene: TRBD2; abundance: few; CDR3aa: CASSQDSAGGPDTQYF; CDR3nt: TGTGCCAGCAGCCAAGATTCAGCGGGGGGGCCAGATACGCAGTATTTT
j_gene: TRBJ2-6; v_gene: TRBV12-3/TRBV12-4; d_gene: TRBD1; abundance: few; CDR3aa: CASSFIGGQFGANVLTF; CDR3nt: TGTGCCAGCAGTTTCATAGGGGGACAGTTTGGGGCCAACGTCCTGACTTTC
j_gene: TRBJ2-7; v_gene: TRBV20-1; d_gene: .; abundance: .; CDR3aa: CSARVQDISYEQYF; CDR3nt: TGCAGTGCTAGAGTGCAGGACATATCCTACGAGCAGTACTTC
j_gene: TRBJ1-6; v_gene: TRBV13; d_gene: TRBD1; abundance: .; CDR3aa: CASSPGTGDSPLHF; CDR3nt: TGTGCCAGCAGCCCCGGGACAGGGGATTCACCCCTCCACTTT
j_gene: TRBJ2-4; v_gene: TRBV4-2; d_gene: .; abundance: .; CDR3aa: CASNQDALGDIQYF; CDR3nt: TGTGCCAGCAACCAAGACGCCCTGGGGGACATTCAGTACTTC
j_gene: TRBJ1-4; v_gene: TRBV6-6; d_gene: .; abundance: .; CDR3aa: CASSYEASNEKLFF; CDR3nt: TGTGCCAGCAGTTACGAGGCCAGTAATGAAAAACTGTTTTTT
j_gene: TRBJ2-5; v_gene: TRBV5-1; d_gene: .; abundance: .; CDR3aa: CASSLAGSPAETQYF; CDR3nt: TGCGCCAGCAGCTTGGCGGGGAGCCCCGCGGAGACCCAGTACTTC
j_gene: TRBJ2-3; v_gene: TRBV12-3/TRBV12-4; d_gene: TRBD2; abundance: .; CDR3aa: CASSSPGAGRVTDTQYF; CDR3nt: TGTGCCAGCAGTTCCCCCGGGGCAGGGAGGGTCACAGATACGCAGTATTTT
j_gene: TRBJ1-1; v_gene: TRBV15; d_gene: .; abundance: .; CDR3aa: CATSRDLHAEAFF; CDR3nt: TGTGCCACCAGCAGAGATTTACATGCTGAAGCTTTCTTT
j_gene: TRBJ2-7; v_gene: TRBV7-8; d_gene: .; abundance: .; CDR3aa: CASSLEPGASYEQYF; CDR3nt: TGTGCCAGCAGCTTAGAGCCGGGGGCCTCCTACGAGCAGTACTTC
j_gene: TRBJ2-5; v_gene: TRBV21-1; d_gene: .; abundance: .; CDR3aa: CASSNEGSTETQYF; CDR3nt: TGTGCCAGCAGCAACGAAGGCAGTACGGAGACCCAGTACTTC
j_gene: TRBJ1-1; v_gene: TRBV7-9; d_gene: TRBD1; abundance: .; CDR3aa: CASSFDRELSEAFF; CDR3nt: TGTGCCAGCAGCTTCGACAGGGAACTGAGTGAAGCTTTCTTT
j_gene: TRBJ2-6; v_gene: TRBV5-1; d_gene: .; abundance: once; CDR3aa: CASSFGQTVSGANVLTF; CDR3nt: TGCGCCAGCAGCTTTGGACAGACCGTGTCTGGGGCCAACGTCCTGACTTTC
j_gene: TRBJ2-5; v_gene: TRBV10-3; d_gene: TRBD1; abundance: few; CDR3aa: CAISDQLTGEETQYF; CDR3nt: TGTGCCATCAGTGACCAATTGACAGGGGAAGAGACCCAGTACTTC
j_gene: TRBJ2-3; v_gene: TRBV12-3/TRBV12-4; d_gene: TRBD2; abundance: .; CDR3aa: CASSFHSGGIDTQYF; CDR3nt: TGTGCCAGCAGTTTCCATAGCGGGGGAATAGATACGCAGTATTTT
j_gene: TRBJ2-5; v_gene: TRBV6-2/TRBV6-3; d_gene: .; abundance: .; CDR3aa: CASSLLPGGVQETQYF; CDR3nt: TGTGCCAGCAGTTTGCTGCCGGGGGGCGTCCAAGAGACCCAGTACTTC
j_gene: TRBJ2-5; v_gene: TRBV7-8; d_gene: TRBD1; abundance: .; CDR3aa: CASSEQTGYQGTQYF; CDR3nt: TGTGCCAGCAGCGAACAGACAGGGTACCAAGGGACCCAGTACTTC
j_gene: TRBJ2-3; v_gene: TRBV25-1; d_gene: .; abundance: .; CDR3aa: CASSETENQADTQYF; CDR3nt: TGTGCCAGCAGTGAAACCGAAAATCAGGCAGATACGCAGTATTTT
j_gene: TRBJ2-1; v_gene: TRBV9; d_gene: TRBD2; abundance: .; CDR3aa: CASSAGLAAVEQFF; CDR3nt: TGTGCCAGCAGCGCGGGACTAGCGGCCGTTGAGCAGTTCTTC
j_gene: TRBJ1-5; v_gene: TRBV20-1; d_gene: .; abundance: .; CDR3aa: CSARDEGTAGPQHF; CDR3nt: TGCAGTGCTAGAGATGAAGGGACGGCAGGGCCCCAGCATTTT
j_gene: TRBJ2-1; v_gene: TRBV21-1; d_gene: .; abundance: .; CDR3aa: CAGSLPGTSGAAPDEQFF; CDR3nt: TGTGCCGGCAGCCTACCCGGGACTAGCGGGGCCGCCCCAGATGAGCAGTTCTTC
j_gene: TRBJ2-3; v_gene: TRBV7-9; d_gene: .; abundance: .; CDR3aa: CASSDPLGGRTDTQYF; CDR3nt: TGTGCCAGCAGCGACCCGCTGGGGGGGCGGACAGATACGCAGTATTTT
j_gene: TRBJ2-2; v_gene: TRBV7-9; d_gene: .; abundance: .; CDR3aa: CASSSGPTNTGELFF; CDR3nt: TGTGCCAGCAGCTCGGGACCAACGAACACCGGGGAGCTGTTTTTT
j_gene: TRBJ2-6; v_gene: TRBV12-3/TRBV12-4; d_gene: TRBD1; abundance: few; CDR3aa: CASSSWGTGYSGANVLTF; CDR3nt: TGTGCCAGCAGCAGCTGGGGGACAGGGTACTCTGGGGCCAACGTCCTGACTTTC
j_gene: TRBJ1-6; v_gene: TRBV7-2; d_gene: TRBD1; abundance: .; CDR3aa: CASSPGQANVALHF; CDR3nt: TGTGCCAGCAGCCCGGGACAGGCCAATGTGGCCCTCCACTTT
j_gene: TRBJ1-4; v_gene: TRBV4-2; d_gene: .; abundance: few; CDR3aa: CASSQGRPDEKLFF; CDR3nt: TGTGCCAGCAGCCAAGGGCGTCCAGACGAAAAACTGTTTTTT
j_gene: TRBJ2-7; v_gene: TRBV7-9; d_gene: .; abundance: once; CDR3aa: CASSLAEFGQGLYEQYF; CDR3nt: TGTGCCAGCAGCTTAGCCGAGTTCGGGCAGGGCCTCTACGAGCAGTACTTC
j_gene: TRBJ1-6; v_gene: TRBV12-3/TRBV12-4; d_gene: .; abundance: few; CDR3aa: CASNVGGWNSPLHF; CDR3nt: TGTGCCAGCAACGTCGGGGGTTGGAATTCACCCCTCCACTTT
j_gene: TRBJ2-5; v_gene: TRBV4-3; d_gene: TRBD1; abundance: .; CDR3aa: CASSQPEGQGNYNEQYF; CDR3nt: TGCGCCAGCAGCCAGCCAGAAGGACAGGGAAACTACAATGAGCAGTACTTC
j_gene: TRBJ2-7; v_gene: TRBV28; d_gene: .; abundance: .; CDR3aa: CASSVNSVEQYF; CDR3nt: TGTGCCAGCAGTGTCAACAGTGTCGAGCAGTACTTC
j_gene: TRBJ2-3; v_gene: TRBV5-1; d_gene: TRBD2; abundance: once; CDR3aa: CASSLTSGKDTQYF; CDR3nt: TGCGCCAGCAGCTTGACTAGCGGGAAGGATACGCAGTATTTT
j_gene: TRBJ2-6; v_gene: TRBV28; d_gene: .; abundance: .; CDR3aa: CASSLPGSGTNVLTF; CDR3nt: TGTGCCAGCAGTTTGCCAGGCTCTGGGACCAACGTCCTGACTTTC
j_gene: TRBJ2-1; v_gene: TRBV4-3; d_gene: .; abundance: .; CDR3aa: CASSLEGETRGEQFF; CDR3nt: TGCGCCAGCAGCCTCGAAGGGGAGACCCGGGGTGAGCAGTTCTTC
j_gene: TRBJ2-1; v_gene: TRBV6-5; d_gene: TRBD2; abundance: .; CDR3aa: CASSGPGLATNEQFF; CDR3nt: TGTGCCAGCAGTGGACCGGGACTAGCGACCAATGAGCAGTTCTTC
j_gene: TRBJ2-4; v_gene: TRBV6-1; d_gene: .; abundance: .; CDR3aa: CASSEAWGSKNIQYF; CDR3nt: TGTGCCAGCAGTGAGGCTTGGGGTTCCAAAAACATTCAGTACTTC
j_gene: TRBJ1-6; v_gene: TRBV21-1; d_gene: .; abundance: .; CDR3aa: CASSITGASSPLHF; CDR3nt: TGTGCCAGCAGCATAACAGGGGCCAGTTCACCCCTCCACTTT
j_gene: TRBJ2-7; v_gene: TRBV6-5; d_gene: .; abundance: .; CDR3aa: CASSYRLDAYEQYF; CDR3nt: TGTGCCAGCAGTTACCGTCTTGATGCCTACGAGCAGTACTTC
j_gene: TRBJ2-7; v_gene: TRBV4-3; d_gene: .; abundance: few; CDR3aa: CASSQVPEEQYF; CDR3nt: TGCGCCAGCAGCCAGGTCCCGGAGGAGCAGTACTTC
j_gene: TRBJ2-3; v_gene: TRBV12-3/TRBV12-4; d_gene: TRBD2; abundance: few; CDR3aa: CASSSGLAGGPADTQYF; CDR3nt: TGTGCCAGCAGTTCGGGACTAGCGGGGGGGCCAGCAGATACGCAGTATTTT
j_gene: TRBJ2-7; v_gene: TRBV20-1; d_gene: .; abundance: .; CDR3aa: CSAPPGTLPSHEQYF; CDR3nt: TGCAGTGCCCCCCCGGGGACACTCCCTTCCCACGAGCAGTACTTC
j_gene: TRBJ1-1; v_gene: TRBV10-3; d_gene: .; abundance: once; CDR3aa: CAIQKGGSEAFF; CDR3nt: TGTGCCATCCAAAAGGGGGGGTCTGAAGCTTTCTTT
j_gene: TRBJ2-3; v_gene: TRBV9; d_gene: TRBD2; abundance: .; CDR3aa: CASSVDAWGGGSTDTQYF; CDR3nt: TGTGCCAGCAGCGTCGATGCCTGGGGCGGGGGAAGCACAGATACGCAGTATTTT
j_gene: TRBJ2-7; v_gene: TRBV29-1; d_gene: TRBD1; abundance: .; CDR3aa: CSAAGTGGYEQYF; CDR3nt: TGCAGCGCCGCCGGGACAGGGGGCTACGAGCAGTACTTC